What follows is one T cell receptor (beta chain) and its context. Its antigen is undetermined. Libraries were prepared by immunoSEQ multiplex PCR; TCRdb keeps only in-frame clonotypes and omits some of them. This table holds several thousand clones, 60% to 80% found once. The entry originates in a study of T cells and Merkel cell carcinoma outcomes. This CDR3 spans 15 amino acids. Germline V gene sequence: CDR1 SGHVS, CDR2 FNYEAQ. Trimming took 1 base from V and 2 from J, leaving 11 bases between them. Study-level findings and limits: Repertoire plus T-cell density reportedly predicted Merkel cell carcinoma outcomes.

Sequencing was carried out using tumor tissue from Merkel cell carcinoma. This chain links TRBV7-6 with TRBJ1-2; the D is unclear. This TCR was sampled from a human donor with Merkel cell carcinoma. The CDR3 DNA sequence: TGTGCCAGCAGCTTAGGGGGAGGATCAAACTATGGCTACACCTTC. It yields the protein CASSLGGGSNYGYTF.